A selection of T cell receptor beta chains follows, all from one sample in a study of blood T cell repertoires in COVID-19. Using immunoSEQ multiplex PCR, the repertoire was profiled, and TCRdb retains in-frame clones only, with some absent. This table holds roughly 440,000 clones, 88% found once. Material for sequencing was peripheral blood. Receptors originate from a woman in her 50s with COVID-19, enrolled during active disease. Each CDR3 is given with its conserved first and last residue. The D gene is left open where the match is weak. Clone size is stated in some rows and not others, as once, few, many or a class when expanded.

abundance	v_gene	j_gene	d_gene	len	CDR3nt	CDR3aa
NA	TRBV5-4	TRBJ2-7	NA	12	TGTGCCAGCAGCGGGGGCGGCTACGAGCAGTACTTC	CASSGGGYEQYF
NA	TRBV10-3	TRBJ1-1	NA	11	TGTGCCATCTATGCGCACACTGAAGCTTTCTTT	CAIYAHTEAFF
NA	TRBV4-1	TRBJ2-7	TRBD1	16	TGCGCCAGCAGCCAGCCCCGGGACAGGGGGCCCTACGAGCAGTACTTC	CASSQPRDRGPYEQYF
NA	TRBV28	TRBJ2-2	NA	16	TGTGCCAGCCGGGATGACGGGACAAAGAACACCGGGGAGCTGTTTTTT	CASRDDGTKNTGELFF
NA	TRBV6-2/TRBV6-3	TRBJ1-1	NA	12	TGTGCCAGCAGTTTACTAGGATCTGAAGCTTTCTTT	CASSLLGSEAFF
once	TRBV12-5	TRBJ2-2	NA	14	TGTGCTAGTGGTTTGGTAACTTTACCCGGGGAGCTGTTTTTT	CASGLVTLPGELFF
few	TRBV3-1/TRBV3-2	TRBJ2-7	NA	12	TGTGCCAGCAGCCAAGCCTTTCTCGAGCAGTACTTC	CASSQAFLEQYF
NA	TRBV19	TRBJ2-6	TRBD1	17	TGTGCCAGTAGTATGGACAGGTTGTGGTCTGGGGCCAACGTCCTGACTTTC	CASSMDRLWSGANVLTF
NA	TRBV27	TRBJ1-2	TRBD1	15	TGTGCCAGCAGTCCATCGACAGGGACCACCTCTGGCTACACCTTC	CASSPSTGTTSGYTF
NA	TRBV27	TRBJ2-3	NA	15	TGTGCCAGCAGTTTATCAGCAGGGGGCACAGATACGCAGTATTTT	CASSLSAGGTDTQYF
NA	TRBV18	TRBJ1-5	TRBD1	15	TGTGCCAGCTCACCTGGAGGGGGCCGTAGACAGCCCCAGCATTTT	CASSPGGGRRQPQHF
NA	TRBV6-5	TRBJ2-2	NA	15	TGTGCCAGCACCCGGGCAGCGGAGAACACCGGGGAGCTGTTTTTT	CASTRAAENTGELFF
NA	TRBV6-1	TRBJ1-1	NA	13	TGTGCCAGCAGTGACCTCAGAGGGACTGAAGCTTTCTTT	CASSDLRGTEAFF
NA	TRBV4-2	TRBJ1-4	TRBD1	15	TGTGCCAGCAGCCAAGAGCCGGGACAGCATGAAAAACTGTTTTTT	CASSQEPGQHEKLFF
NA	TRBV11-2	TRBJ2-5	NA	13	TGTGCCAGCAGCCCCCCGCTAGAAGAGACCCAGTACTTC	CASSPPLEETQYF
NA	TRBV5-1	TRBJ2-7	NA	15	TGCGCCAGCAGCTTCGGCCTAGTTTTAACCTACGAGCAGTACTTC	CASSFGLVLTYEQYF
NA	TRBV7-2	TRBJ2-7	NA	14	TGTGCCAGCAGCGCCCCTTCGGGAGCCTACGAGCAGTACTTC	CASSAPSGAYEQYF
NA	TRBV7-6	TRBJ1-1	TRBD1	16	TGTGCCAGCAGCCGAAACCCGGGACAGGGGGGGACTGAAGCTTTCTTT	CASSRNPGQGGTEAFF
NA	TRBV9	TRBJ1-2	TRBD1	15	TGTGCCAGCAGCGCGCAATACGGGACAGGAAAGAGCTACACCTTC	CASSAQYGTGKSYTF
NA	TRBV19	TRBJ1-4	NA	14	TGTGCCAGTAGCCGTACCCAGGGGATGGAAAAACTGTTTTTT	CASSRTQGMEKLFF
NA	TRBV18	TRBJ2-3	NA	15	TGTGCCAGCTCTCCCGGGACACTAAGCACAGATACGCAGTATTTT	CASSPGTLSTDTQYF
NA	TRBV10-1	TRBJ2-1	NA	12	TGCGCCAGCAGTATAGGGGGCAATGAGCAGTTCTTC	CASSIGGNEQFF
NA	TRBV6-1	TRBJ1-2	TRBD1	13	TGTGCCAGCAGTGACGGGACAGGGGGCGGCTACACCTTC	CASSDGTGGGYTF
NA	TRBV7-8	TRBJ2-5	TRBD2	16	TGTGCCAGCAGCCCCCGGGGGGGGTCGGTCCAAGAGACCCAGTACTTC	CASSPRGGSVQETQYF
NA	TRBV19	TRBJ2-3	NA	15	TGTGCCAGTAGCCAAGGACAGTCTAGCACAGATACGCAGTATTTT	CASSQGQSSTDTQYF
NA	TRBV7-8	TRBJ1-2	NA	16	TGTGCCAGCAGCTCACGGTTCCCGGAGGGGCTCTATGGCTACACCTTC	CASSSRFPEGLYGYTF
NA	TRBV18	TRBJ1-1	TRBD1	16	TGTGCCAGCTGCCTAACAGGGGGCGTTGGGGTCACTGAAGCTTTCTTT	CASCLTGGVGVTEAFF
NA	TRBV19	TRBJ1-2	NA	13	TGTGCCAGTAGTACTCAGGGTAACTATGGCTACACCTTC	CASSTQGNYGYTF
NA	TRBV5-1	TRBJ2-2	NA	13	TGCGCCAGCAGAGACAGCGGGCCCGGGGAGCTGTTTTTT	CASRDSGPGELFF
NA	TRBV7-8	TRBJ2-1	NA	14	TGTGCCAGCAGCTACCGTTTCACTCGAGATGAGCAGTTCTTC	CASSYRFTRDEQFF
NA	TRBV5-6	TRBJ1-1	TRBD1	15	TGTGCCAGCAGCTGGGACAGGGGAGTGAACACTGAAGCTTTCTTT	CASSWDRGVNTEAFF
NA	TRBV15	TRBJ2-5	NA	16	TGTGCCACCAGCAGAAACAGGGATCGTAAGTGGGAGACCCAGTACTTC	CATSRNRDRKWETQYF
NA	TRBV13	TRBJ2-1	NA	15	TGTGCCAGCAGCTCTACAGGATTCTCCTACAATGAGCAGTTCTTC	CASSSTGFSYNEQFF
NA	TRBV11-2	TRBJ2-1	TRBD2	14	TGTGCCAGCAGCCCCCGGGGGGACCACAATGAGCAGTTCTTC	CASSPRGDHNEQFF
NA	TRBV6-5	TRBJ1-1	NA	16	TGTGCCAGCAGTTACCCCCGTCCCGGGGAGGGGACTGAAGCTTTCTTT	CASSYPRPGEGTEAFF
NA	TRBV9	TRBJ2-7	NA	15	TGTGCCAGCAGCGTAGGTGACAGCCGGACCTACGAGCAGTACTTC	CASSVGDSRTYEQYF
NA	TRBV12-3/TRBV12-4	TRBJ1-2	NA	12	TGTGCCAGCAGCTCCCAGCGCTATGGCTACACCTTC	CASSSQRYGYTF
NA	TRBV24-1	TRBJ2-2	NA	20	TGTGCCACCAGTGATTTCAAACCCGGGCCCCGGAGGGCGAACACCGGGGAGCTGTTTTTT	CATSDFKPGPRRANTGELFF
NA	TRBV19	TRBJ2-2	TRBD2	18	TGTGCCAGTAGTATATCTAGCGGGGGGGCCGGAGTATCCGGGGAGCTGTTTTTT	CASSISSGGAGVSGELFF
NA	TRBV5-1	TRBJ1-2	NA	11	TGCGCCAGCAGCGGGGGGTATGGCTACACCTTC	CASSGGYGYTF
once	TRBV18	TRBJ1-1	NA	14	TGTGCCAGCTCACCCGTTCAGGCGAACACTGAAGCTTTCTTT	CASSPVQANTEAFF
NA	TRBV12-5	TRBJ2-7	NA	15	TGTGCTAGTGGTCCCCGGGCGGGTTTGGGTCACGAGCAGTACTTC	CASGPRAGLGHEQYF
NA	TRBV30	TRBJ2-4	NA	17	TGTGCCTGGAGGCGACAGAATCGGGCCCCCGAATCCGTCGTTCAGTACTTC	CAWRRQNRAPESVVQYF
NA	TRBV7-9	TRBJ2-3	TRBD2	14	TGTGCCAGCACCCGACTAGCCACCACAGATACGCAGTATTTT	CASTRLATTDTQYF
NA	TRBV5-1	TRBJ1-4	TRBD1	18	TGCGCCAGCAGCCCAATCGACAGAGCTACAGGGGATTATGAAAAACTGTTTTTT	CASSPIDRATGDYEKLFF
NA	TRBV25-1	TRBJ2-7	TRBD1	13	TGTGCCAGCAGTGGGACAGGGGGGTACGAGCAGTACTTC	CASSGTGGYEQYF
NA	TRBV27	TRBJ2-7	NA	15	TGTGCCAGCATCAGGGGGGGACAGGCGCCCTACGAGCAGTACTTC	CASIRGGQAPYEQYF
NA	TRBV18	TRBJ1-5	TRBD1	15	TGTGCCAGCTCACCACCGGGACAGGGGTATCAGCCCCAGCATTTT	CASSPPGQGYQPQHF
NA	TRBV30	TRBJ1-4	NA	13	TGTGCCTGGAGCGCACAGCTAACAGAAAAACTGTTTTTT	CAWSAQLTEKLFF
NA	TRBV19	TRBJ1-2	NA	13	TGTGCCAGTAGTATTGTGGGGGCGCCGGGCTACACCTTC	CASSIVGAPGYTF
NA	TRBV5-5	TRBJ2-7	NA	14	TGTGCCAGCAGCTTGGACCAGGGGACCTACGAGCAGTACTTC	CASSLDQGTYEQYF
NA	TRBV7-3	TRBJ2-3	TRBD2	14	TGTGCCAGCAGCCCTGGGGGGGACTCAGATACGCAGTATTTT	CASSPGGDSDTQYF
NA	TRBV6-1	TRBJ1-1	NA	16	TGTGCCAGCAGTGAGGGGCAGGGGACCCCCTGGGCCGAAGCTTTCTTT	CASSEGQGTPWAEAFF
NA	TRBV27	TRBJ1-1	NA	13	TGTGCCAGCAGTTCGCGGCCGGCCACTGAAGCTTTCTTT	CASSSRPATEAFF
NA	TRBV2	TRBJ2-2	NA	14	TGTGCCAGCAAGGAGGGAGTGAACACCGGGGAGCTGTTTTTT	CASKEGVNTGELFF